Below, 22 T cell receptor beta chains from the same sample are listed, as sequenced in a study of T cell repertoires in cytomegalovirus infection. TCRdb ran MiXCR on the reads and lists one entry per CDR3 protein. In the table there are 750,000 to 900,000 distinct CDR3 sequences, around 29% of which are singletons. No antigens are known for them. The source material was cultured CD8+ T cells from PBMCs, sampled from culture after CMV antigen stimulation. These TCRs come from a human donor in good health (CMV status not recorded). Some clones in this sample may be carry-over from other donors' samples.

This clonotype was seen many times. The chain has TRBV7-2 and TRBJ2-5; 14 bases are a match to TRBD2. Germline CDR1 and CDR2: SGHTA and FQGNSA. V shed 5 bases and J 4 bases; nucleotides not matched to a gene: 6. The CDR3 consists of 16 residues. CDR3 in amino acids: CASSPGLAGVVETQYF. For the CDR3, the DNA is TGTGCCAGCAGCCCGGGACTAGCGGGGGTTGTAGAGACCCAGTACTTC.

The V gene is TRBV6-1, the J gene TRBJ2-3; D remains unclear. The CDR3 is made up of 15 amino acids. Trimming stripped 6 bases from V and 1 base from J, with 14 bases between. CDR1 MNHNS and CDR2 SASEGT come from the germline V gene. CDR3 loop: CASRGMLAGTDTQYF. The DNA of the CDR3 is TGTGCCAGCAGAGGCATGCTCGCGGGCACAGATACGCAGTATTTT.

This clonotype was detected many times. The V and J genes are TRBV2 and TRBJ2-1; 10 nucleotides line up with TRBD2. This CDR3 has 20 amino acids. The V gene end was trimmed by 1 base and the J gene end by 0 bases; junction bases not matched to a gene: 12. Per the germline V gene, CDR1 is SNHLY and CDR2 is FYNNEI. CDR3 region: CASSEGFGTSAYSSYNEQFF. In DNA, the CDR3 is TGTGCCAGCAGTGAAGGCTTCGGGACTAGCGCCTACAGCTCCTACAATGAGCAGTTCTTC. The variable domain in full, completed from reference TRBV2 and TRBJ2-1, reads EPEVTQTPSHQVTQMGQEVILRCVPISNHLYFYWYRQILGQKVEFLVSFYNNEISEKSEIFDDQFSVERPDGSNFTLKIRSTKLEDSAMYFCASSEGFGTSAYSSYNEQFFGPGTRLTVL.

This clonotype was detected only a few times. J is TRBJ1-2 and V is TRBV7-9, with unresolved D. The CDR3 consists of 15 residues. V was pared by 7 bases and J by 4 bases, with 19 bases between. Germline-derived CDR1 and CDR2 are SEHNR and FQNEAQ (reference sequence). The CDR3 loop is CASIGAGKGSYGYTF. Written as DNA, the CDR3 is TGTGCCAGCATCGGAGCGGGTAAAGGGTCCTATGGCTACACCTTC.

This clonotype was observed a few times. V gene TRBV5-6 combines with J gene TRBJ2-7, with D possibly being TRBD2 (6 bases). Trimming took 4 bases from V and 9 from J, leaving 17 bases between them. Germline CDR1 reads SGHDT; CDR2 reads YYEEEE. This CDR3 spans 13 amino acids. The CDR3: CASSGGTPGMQYV. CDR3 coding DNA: TGTGCCAGCAGCGGGGGGACCCCCGGAATGCAGTACGTC.

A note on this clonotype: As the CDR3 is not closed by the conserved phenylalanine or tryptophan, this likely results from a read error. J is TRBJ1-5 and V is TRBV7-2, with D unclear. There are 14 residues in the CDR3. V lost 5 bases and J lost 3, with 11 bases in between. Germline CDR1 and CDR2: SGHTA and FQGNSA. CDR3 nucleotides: TGTGCCAGCAGCCCACATGGCCTCAATCAGCCCCAGCATGTT. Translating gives CASSPHGLNQPQHV.

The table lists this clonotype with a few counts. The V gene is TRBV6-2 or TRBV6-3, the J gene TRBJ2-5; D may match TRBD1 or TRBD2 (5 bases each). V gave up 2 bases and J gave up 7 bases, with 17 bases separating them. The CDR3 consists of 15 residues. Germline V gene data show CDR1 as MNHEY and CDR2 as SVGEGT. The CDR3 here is CASSYTLWGAGTQYF. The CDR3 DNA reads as TGTGCCAGCAGTTACACCCTGTGGGGCGCGGGGACCCAGTACTTC.

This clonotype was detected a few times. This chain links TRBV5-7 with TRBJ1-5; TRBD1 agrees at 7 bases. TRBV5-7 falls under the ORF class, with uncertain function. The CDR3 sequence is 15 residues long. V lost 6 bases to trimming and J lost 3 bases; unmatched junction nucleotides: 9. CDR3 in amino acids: CASKLDQGDNQPQHF. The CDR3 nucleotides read TGTGCCAGCAAACTCGACCAGGGGGACAATCAGCCCCAGCATTTT.

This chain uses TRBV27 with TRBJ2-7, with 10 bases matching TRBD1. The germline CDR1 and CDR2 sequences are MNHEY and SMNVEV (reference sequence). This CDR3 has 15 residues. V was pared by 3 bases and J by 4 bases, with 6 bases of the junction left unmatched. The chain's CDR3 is CASSFSRQGAYEQYV. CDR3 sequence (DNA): TGTGCCAGCAGTTTTTCTAGACAGGGGGCTTACGAGCAGTACGTC.

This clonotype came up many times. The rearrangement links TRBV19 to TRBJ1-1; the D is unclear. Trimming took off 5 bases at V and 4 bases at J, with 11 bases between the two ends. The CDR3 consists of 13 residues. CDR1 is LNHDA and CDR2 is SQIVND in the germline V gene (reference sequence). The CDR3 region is CASSVGVGTEAFF. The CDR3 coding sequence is TGTGCCAGTAGTGTCGGGGTAGGCACTGAAGCTTTCTTT.

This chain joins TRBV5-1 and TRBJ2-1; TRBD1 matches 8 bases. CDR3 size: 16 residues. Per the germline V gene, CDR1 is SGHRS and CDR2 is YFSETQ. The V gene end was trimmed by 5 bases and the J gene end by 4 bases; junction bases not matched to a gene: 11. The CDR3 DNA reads TGCGCCAGCAGGGGGGGCGGGCAGGGGGCGTACAATGAGCAGTTCTTC. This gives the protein CASRGGGQGAYNEQFF.

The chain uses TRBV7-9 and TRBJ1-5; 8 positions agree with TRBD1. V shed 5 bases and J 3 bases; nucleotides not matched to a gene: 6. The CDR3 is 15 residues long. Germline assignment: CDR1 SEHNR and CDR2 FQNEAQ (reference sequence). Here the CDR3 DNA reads TGTGCCAGCAGCCCCCAGGGGGCCCCCAATCAGCCCCAGCATTTT. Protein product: CASSPQGAPNQPQHF.

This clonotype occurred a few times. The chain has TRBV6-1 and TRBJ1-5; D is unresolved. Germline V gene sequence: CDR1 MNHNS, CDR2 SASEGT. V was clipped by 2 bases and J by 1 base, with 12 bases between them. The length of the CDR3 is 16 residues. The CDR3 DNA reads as TGTGCCAGCAGTGAAATTGGGGTAAGGAGCAATCAGCCCCAGCATTTT. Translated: CASSEIGVRSNQPQHF.

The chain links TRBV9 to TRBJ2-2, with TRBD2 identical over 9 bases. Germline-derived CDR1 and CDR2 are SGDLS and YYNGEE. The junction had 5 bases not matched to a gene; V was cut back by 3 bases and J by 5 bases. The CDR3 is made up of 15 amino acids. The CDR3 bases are TGTGCCAGCAGCGAAGGCGGGGGGGCGACCGGGGAGCTGTTTTTT. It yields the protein CASSEGGGATGELFF.

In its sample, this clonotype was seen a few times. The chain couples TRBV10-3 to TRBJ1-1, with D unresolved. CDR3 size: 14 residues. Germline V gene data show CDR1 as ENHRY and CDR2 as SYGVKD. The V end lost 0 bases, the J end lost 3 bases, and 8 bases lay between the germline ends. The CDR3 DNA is TGTGCCATCAGTGAGTCGAATGGGGACACTGAAGCTTTCTTT. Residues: CAISESNGDTEAFF.

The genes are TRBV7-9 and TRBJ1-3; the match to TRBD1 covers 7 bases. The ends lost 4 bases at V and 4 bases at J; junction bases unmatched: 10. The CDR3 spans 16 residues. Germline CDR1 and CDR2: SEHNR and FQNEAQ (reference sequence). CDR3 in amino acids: CASSSSGRGNGNTIYF. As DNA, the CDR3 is TGTGCCAGCAGCTCATCGGGCAGGGGGAACGGAAACACCATATATTTT.

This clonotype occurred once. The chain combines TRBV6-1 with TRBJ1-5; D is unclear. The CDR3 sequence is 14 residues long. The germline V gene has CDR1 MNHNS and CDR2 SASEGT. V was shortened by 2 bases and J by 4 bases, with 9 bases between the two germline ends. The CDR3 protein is CASSENVWNQPQHF. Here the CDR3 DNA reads TGTGCCAGCAGTGAAAATGTCTGGAATCAGCCCCAGCATTTT.

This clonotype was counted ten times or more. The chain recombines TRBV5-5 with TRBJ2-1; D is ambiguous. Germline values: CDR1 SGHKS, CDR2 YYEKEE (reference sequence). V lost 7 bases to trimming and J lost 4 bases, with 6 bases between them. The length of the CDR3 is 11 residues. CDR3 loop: CASRIYNEQFF. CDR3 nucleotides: TGTGCCAGCCGTATATACAATGAGCAGTTCTTC.

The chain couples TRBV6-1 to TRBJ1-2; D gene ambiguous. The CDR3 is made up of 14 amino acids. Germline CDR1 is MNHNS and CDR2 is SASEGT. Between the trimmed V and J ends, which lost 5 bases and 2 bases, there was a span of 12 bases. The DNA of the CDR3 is TGTGCCAGCAGTTATCAGTCGGGGAACTATGGCTACACCTTC. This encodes CASSYQSGNYGYTF.

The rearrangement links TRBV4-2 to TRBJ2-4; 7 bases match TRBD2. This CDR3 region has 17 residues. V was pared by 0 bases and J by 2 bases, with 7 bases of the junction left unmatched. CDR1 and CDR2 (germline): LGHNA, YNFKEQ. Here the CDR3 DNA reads TGTGCCAGCAGCCAAGATCTGGGGGGGAGATCCAAAAACATTCAGTACTTC. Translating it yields CASSQDLGGRSKNIQYF.

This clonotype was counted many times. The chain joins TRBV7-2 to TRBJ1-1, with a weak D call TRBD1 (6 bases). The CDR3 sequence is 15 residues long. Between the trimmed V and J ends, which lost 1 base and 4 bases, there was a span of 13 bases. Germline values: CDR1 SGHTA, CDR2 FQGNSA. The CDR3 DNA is TGTGCCAGCAGCTTAGAGGGGGAGGGAGGCACTGAAGCTTTCTTT. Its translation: CASSLEGEGGTEAFF. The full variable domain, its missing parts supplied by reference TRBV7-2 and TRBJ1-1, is GAGVSQSPSNKVTEKGKDVELRCDPISGHTALYWYRQSLGQGLEFLIYFQGNSAPDKSGLPSDRFSAERTGGSVSTLTIQRTQQEDSAVYLCASSLEGEGGTEAFFGQGTRLTVV.

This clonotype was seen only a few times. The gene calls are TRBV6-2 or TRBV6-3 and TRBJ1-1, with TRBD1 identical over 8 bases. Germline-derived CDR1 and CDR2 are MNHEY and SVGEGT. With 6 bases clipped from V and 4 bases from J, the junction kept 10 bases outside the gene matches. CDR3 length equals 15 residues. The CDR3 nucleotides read TGTGCCAGCAGCCCAAGACAGGGGCACGGCACTGAAGCTTTCTTT. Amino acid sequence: CASSPRQGHGTEAFF.